The 21 T cell receptor beta chains reported below all come from one sample, sequenced in a study of blood T cell repertoires in COVID-19. TCRdb keeps only in-frame clones here, not all; method: immunoSEQ multiplex PCR. The sample lists roughly 38,000 clones; around 81% were seen once. Sequencing input: peripheral blood. Receptors were obtained from a man aged 35 to 55 with active or convalescent COVID-19.

The CDR3 DNA follows: TGTGCCAGCACCTGGGGGGTGGGAGCTGAAGCTTTCTTT. As protein: CASTWGVGAEAFF. The chain links TRBV27 to TRBJ1-1; possibly TRBD1 for D (5 bases). The V gene lost 7 bases and the J gene lost 6 bases, with 15 bases spanning the gap. The CDR3 has 13 amino acids. Germline V gene sequence: CDR1 MNHEY, CDR2 SMNVEV (reference sequence).

The rearrangement joins TRBV6-5 to TRBJ2-2; 8 bases agree with TRBD1. Germline V gene lookup returns CDR1 MNHEY and CDR2 SVGAGI. There are 13 residues in the CDR3. With V trimmed by 11 bases and J by 2 bases, 4 bases remained unmatched. The CDR3 DNA is TGTGCCGCGACAGGGGCTAACACCGGGGAGCTGTTTTTT. It specifies CAATGANTGELFF.

This rearrangement joins TRBV7-2 to TRBJ1-1, with a possible D match to TRBD1 (5 bases). With 4 bases removed from V and 4 bases from J, the gap between germline ends came to 16 bases. The CDR3 totals 15 residues. Germline lookup yields CDR1 SGHTA and CDR2 FQGNSA. CDR3 coding DNA: TGTGCCAGCAGCTCGCCAGGGAAGTTGGCCACTGAAGCTTTCTTT. This codes for CASSSPGKLATEAFF.

This chain links TRBV10-3 with TRBJ1-5; weak D call: TRBD1 (6 bases). Germline V gene data show CDR1 as ENHRY and CDR2 as SYGVKD. V lost 0 bases to trimming and J lost 5 bases, with 11 bases between them. There are 15 residues in the CDR3. The DNA of the CDR3 is TGTGCCATCAGTGAGTCAGGACAGCCCCATCAGCCCCAGCATTTT. Translating it yields CAISESGQPHQPQHF.

The V gene is TRBV6-5, the J gene TRBJ1-5; tentative D call: TRBD1 (5 bases). The CDR3 contains 14 residues. CDR1 MNHEY and CDR2 SVGAGI come from the germline V gene. V lost 5 bases to trimming and J lost 4 bases, with 12 bases between them. The CDR3 protein is CASSPQGRNQPQHF. In DNA, the CDR3 is TGTGCCAGCAGTCCCCAGGGTAGAAATCAGCCCCAGCATTTT.

This clone was counted once. The chain uses TRBV24-1 and TRBJ2-6; D gene unclear. Trimming removed 4 bases at V and 0 bases at J, with 9 bases between. The CDR3 loop spans 16 amino acids. Germline CDR1 reads KGHDR; CDR2 reads SFDVKD. The CDR3 DNA reads TGTGCCACCAGTGACCCGGTTCCCTCTGGGGCCAACGTCCTGACTTTC. It translates to CATSDPVPSGANVLTF.

The chain combines TRBV11-1 with TRBJ2-3; D is uncertain. CDR1 is SGHAT and CDR2 is FQDESV in the germline V gene (reference sequence). The CDR3 extends over 15 amino acids. Trimming pared 4 bases from V and 5 bases from J, leaving 16 bases between. This CDR3 reads CASSSLVAGEDTQYF. DNA of the CDR3: TGTGCCAGCAGCTCCCTGGTAGCCGGCGAAGATACGCAGTATTTT.

The chain couples TRBV28 to TRBJ1-3; D gene unclear. The CDR3 is 14 residues long. Germline CDR1 and CDR2: MDHEN and SYDVKM. Trimming stripped 5 bases from V and 0 bases from J, with 8 bases between. The CDR3 sequence: CASSREFSGNTIYF. CDR3 DNA: TGTGCCAGCAGTAGGGAGTTCTCTGGAAACACCATATATTTT.

The chain links TRBV6-4 to TRBJ1-2; TRBD1 matches at 11 bases. CDR1 and CDR2 (germline): MRHNA, SNTAGT. This CDR3 has 17 residues. V lost 4 bases, J lost 8 bases, and 15 bases stayed unmatched. The CDR3 here is CASSGEGQGVNVGGYTF. The CDR3 nucleotides read TGTGCCAGCAGTGGAGAGGGACAGGGGGTTAATGTCGGCGGCTACACCTTC.

This clone was counted between two and nine times. The chain carries TRBV19 and TRBJ2-2; D perhaps matches TRBD1 (5 bases). The CDR3 spans 14 residues. V lost 2 bases, J lost 5 bases, and 9 bases lay in between. Germline V CDR1 and CDR2: LNHDA, SQIVND (reference sequence). CDR3 sequence reads: CASSIRQTTGELFF. In nucleotides, the CDR3 is TGTGCCAGTAGTATAAGACAGACTACCGGGGAGCTGTTTTTT.

Concerning this clone itself: One end of the junction fails to match germline, which may point to a read error. The CDR3 sequence is CASSSGQGGNF. In DNA, the CDR3 is TGTGCCAGCAGTTCCGGACAGGGGGGAAACTTC. V and J are TRBV12-3 or TRBV12-4 and TRBJ2-5, with 10 bases lining up with TRBD1. This CDR3 region has 11 residues.

The V gene is TRBV6-1, the J gene TRBJ1-2; D call uncertain. The CDR3 covers 12 residues. V shed 0 bases and J shed 8 bases, with 7 bases lying between them. CDR1 and CDR2 (germline): MNHNS, SASEGT. CDR3 protein: CASSEAAYGYTF. In nucleotides, the CDR3 is TGTGCCAGCAGTGAAGCAGCTTACGGCTACACCTTC.

The V call is TRBV3-1 (or the pseudogene TRBV3-2), the J call TRBJ2-5, with TRBD1 identical over 9 bases. CDR1 is LGHDT and CDR2 is YNNKEL in the germline V gene (reference sequence). Trimming removed 4 bases from V and 4 bases from J; junction bases left unmatched: 7. CDR3 size: 15 residues. Written as DNA, the CDR3 is TGTGCCAGCAGCCCCCAGACAGGGGGGGTAGAGACCCAGTACTTC. Protein product: CASSPQTGGVETQYF.

In its sample, this clone was seen once. The gene calls are TRBV19 and TRBJ1-6; D remains ambiguous. Per the germline V gene, CDR1 is LNHDA and CDR2 is SQIVND (reference sequence). The CDR3 sequence is 14 residues long. V lost 0 bases to trimming and J lost 10 bases, with 10 bases between them. The CDR3: CASSIEGRESPLHF. The CDR3 DNA follows: TGTGCCAGTAGTATAGAGGGCAGAGAGTCACCCCTCCACTTT.

The rearrangement joins TRBV19 to TRBJ1-1; 8 nucleotides agree with TRBD1. Germline CDR1 is LNHDA and CDR2 is SQIVND (reference sequence). There are 13 residues in the CDR3. V trimming: 11 bases; J trimming: 2 bases; junction bases outside the gene matches: 7. The CDR3 region has the DNA TGTGCCTCTTCGACAGGGGCCAACACTGAAGCTTTCTTT. It is translated as CASSTGANTEAFF.

This chain uses TRBV5-7 with TRBJ1-2, with TRBD1 identical over 10 bases. TRBV5-7 is an ORF for which the function is uncertain. The CDR3 totals 18 residues. The V gene end was trimmed by 2 bases and the J gene end by 4 bases; junction bases not matched to a gene: 14. CDR3 residues: CASSFGGTGATLSYGYTF. The CDR3 DNA reads as TGTGCCAGCAGCTTCGGGGGGACAGGGGCAACTTTGAGCTATGGCTACACCTTC.

J is TRBJ2-7 and V is TRBV5-1; 7 bases map to TRBD2. Trimming removed 4 bases from V and 3 bases from J; junction bases left unmatched: 10. CDR1 is SGHRS and CDR2 is YFSETQ in the germline V gene. The CDR3 is 15 residues long. CDR3 in amino acids: CASSEDPAGYYEQYF. DNA of the CDR3: TGCGCCAGCAGCGAGGATCCAGCGGGGTACTACGAGCAGTACTTC.

Details on this clone: The same CDR3 arises from other DNA sequences in this sample as well. The rearrangement uses TRBV27 and TRBJ1-1; D might be TRBD1 (6 bases). CDR3 length equals 14 residues. Trimming pared 6 bases from V and 1 base from J, leaving 12 bases between. Germline values: CDR1 MNHEY, CDR2 SMNVEV (reference sequence). Here the CDR3 reads CASSLGQTNTEAFF. In nucleotides, the CDR3 is TGTGCCAGCAGCCTCGGACAGACGAACACTGAAGCTTTCTTT.

This chain connects TRBV4-3 to TRBJ2-1; 10 bases are a match to TRBD2. Germline-derived CDR1 and CDR2 are LGHNA and YSLEER. The junction had 3 bases not matched to a gene; V was cut back by 5 bases and J by 2 bases. The CDR3 has 15 amino acids. The CDR3 nucleotides are TGCGCCAGCAGCTTCGGACTAGCGGCCTACAATGAGCAGTTCTTC. Its translation: CASSFGLAAYNEQFF.

This chain uses TRBV5-1 with TRBJ2-3; D is unresolved. The V gene's germline CDR1 is SGHRS and CDR2 YFSETQ. The ends were cut back, 0 bases at V and 1 base at J, with 9 bases in the middle. There are 15 residues in the CDR3. The CDR3 reads CASSLGSSGTDTQYF. CDR3 in DNA: TGCGCCAGCAGCTTGGGCTCCTCAGGCACAGATACGCAGTATTTT.

This clone showed up just once. The J gene is TRBJ2-2, the V gene TRBV6-5; D gene uncertain. The V gene's germline CDR1 is MNHEY and CDR2 SVGAGI. This CDR3 spans 12 amino acids. Trimming pared 3 bases from V and 7 bases from J, leaving 6 bases between. CDR3 in DNA: TGTGCCAGCAGTTATAGAGGCGGGGAGCTGTTTTTT. It specifies CASSYRGGELFF.